Listed below are T cell receptor beta chains from one sample, sequenced in a study of T cell responses to AZD1222 COVID-19 vaccine. This table comes from immunoSEQ multiplex PCR, and its TCRdb copy is limited to in-frame clones, with some not included. The table lists 84,000 or so clones, roughly nine tenths of them singletons. This specimen was peripheral blood, taken on day 0 of AZD1222 vaccination. These receptors came from an adult in good health. CDR3s include the opening cysteine and the closing phenylalanine or tryptophan. A D gene is named only where the DNA matches it firmly. Clone size appears in some rows only: once, few, many, or a class for an expanded clone.

TRBV12-3/TRBV12-4,-,TRBJ1-6,-,TGTGCCAGCAAGGGAGGAGGGAATTCACCCCTCCACTTT,CASKGGGNSPLHF
TRBV18,-,TRBJ1-1,-,TGTGCCAGCTCACCCACCCGTGACACTGAAGCTTTCTTT,CASSPTRDTEAFF
TRBV9,-,TRBJ1-2,-,TGTGCCAGCAGCACCAGAGGGGGGCTGAGTGGCTACACCTTC,CASSTRGGLSGYTF
TRBV11-2,-,TRBJ1-2,TRBD1,TGTGCCAGCAGCTCTCCCGGGAACAGGGGCCGGGGCTACACCTTC,CASSSPGNRGRGYTF
TRBV19,-,TRBJ2-6,-,TGTGCCAGTAAGGGGGGCGGAGGGGCCAACGTCCTGACTTTC,CASKGGGGANVLTF
TRBV11-1,once,TRBJ2-7,-,TGTGCCAGCAGCCTAGGGGGGGACTACGAGCAGTACTTC,CASSLGGDYEQYF
TRBV5-1,-,TRBJ2-7,TRBD2,TGCGCCAGCAGCCACCCGAGCGGGAGGGAGCAGTACTTC,CASSHPSGREQYF
TRBV30,-,TRBJ1-1,-,TGTGCCTGGAGTGTCGGTGCAGGGCTCCCTGAAGCTTTCTTT,CAWSVGAGLPEAFF
TRBV18,few,TRBJ1-4,-,TGTGCCAGCTCACAACGGACGGATGAAAAACTGTTTTTT,CASSQRTDEKLFF
TRBV7-9,-,TRBJ2-3,TRBD2,TGTGCCAGCAGCTTAGTCCTGCGGGAGGGCACAGATACGCAGTATTTT,CASSLVLREGTDTQYF
TRBV18,-,TRBJ1-4,TRBD1,TGTGCCAGCTCACCCCAGGGAGGGGGACAGGGACTGTTTTTT,CASSPQGGGQGLFF
TRBV18,once,TRBJ2-5,TRBD2,TGTGCCAGCTCACCCTGGACTAGCGGGAGCCGAGAGACCCAGTACTTC,CASSPWTSGSRETQYF
TRBV27,-,TRBJ1-4,-,TGTGCCAGCAGTTTACGAGAGGGGGAAAAACTGTTTTTT,CASSLREGEKLFF
TRBV14,-,TRBJ1-4,-,TGTGCCAGCAGCCCGATGGACGGTGAAAAACTGTTTTTT,CASSPMDGEKLFF
TRBV6-1,-,TRBJ2-7,TRBD1,TGTGCCTGCTGTGAAGCAGTAGGCGACAGGGGTCACGAGCAGTACTTC,CACCEAVGDRGHEQYF
TRBV15,-,TRBJ2-3,TRBD2,TGTGCCACCAGCAGAGATGGGAGGGGCACAGATACGCAGTATTTT,CATSRDGRGTDTQYF
TRBV27,-,TRBJ1-2,TRBD1,TGTGCCAGCAGTTCTAGGGTCGGACAGGTTAACTATGGCTACACCTTC,CASSSRVGQVNYGYTF
TRBV30,-,TRBJ2-7,-,TGTGCCTGGACCCTAGGGGGTCAGGGGTCCTACGAGCAGTACTTC,CAWTLGGQGSYEQYF
TRBV13,-,TRBJ1-2,TRBD1,TGTGCCAGCAGCTTACGAGAGGACAGGGGGAGCGGCTACACCTTC,CASSLREDRGSGYTF
TRBV6-5,few,TRBJ2-7,TRBD1,TGTGCCAGCAGTTACTCGGGGACAGAGGCCTACGAGCAGTACTTC,CASSYSGTEAYEQYF
TRBV6-6,-,TRBJ1-5,-,TGTGCCAGCAGAACTACCGGACAGAGCAATCAGCCCCAGCATTTT,CASRTTGQSNQPQHF
TRBV19,-,TRBJ2-1,TRBD2,TGTGCCAGTAGTCTGGGACTATCCTCCTACAATGAGCAGTTCTTC,CASSLGLSSYNEQFF
TRBV30,-,TRBJ1-2,-,TGTGCCTGGAGTGTACGCCGGGGGGCGCATGGCTACACCTTC,CAWSVRRGAHGYTF
TRBV4-1,-,TRBJ1-1,-,TGCGCCAGCAGCCAAGACCCCTTGGGGAGCACTGAAGCTTTCTTT,CASSQDPLGSTEAFF
TRBV6-5,-,TRBJ2-2,-,TGTGCCAGCAGTTACAGATGGAACACCGGGGAGCTGTTTTTT,CASSYRWNTGELFF
TRBV19,-,TRBJ2-7,TRBD1,TGTGCCAGTACAATGGGTCCTTGGACAGGGAACCACGAGCAGTACTTC,CASTMGPWTGNHEQYF
TRBV2,-,TRBJ1-5,TRBD1,TGTGCCAGCAGTCGGACAGGCGATCAGCCCCAGCATTTT,CASSRTGDQPQHF
TRBV2,-,TRBJ2-4,-,TGTGCCAGCAGTGACGGGAGTGCAGGGAAAAACATTCAGTACTTC,CASSDGSAGKNIQYF
TRBV6-5,-,TRBJ2-2,-,TGTGCCAGCAGTTACTCATTGGGTGGGGAGCTGTTTTTT,CASSYSLGGELFF
TRBV6-5,-,TRBJ2-1,TRBD2,TGTGCCAGCAGTTACCGCGGGAGATCCTACAATGAGCAGTTCTTC,CASSYRGRSYNEQFF
TRBV14,-,TRBJ2-3,-,TGTGCCAGCAGCCAAGAACTAGGCCTGAGTACGCAGTATTTT,CASSQELGLSTQYF
TRBV6-2/TRBV6-3,-,TRBJ1-5,-,TGTGCCAGCAGTTACGGCGGAATCAATCAGCCCCAGCATTTT,CASSYGGINQPQHF
TRBV2,-,TRBJ2-7,TRBD2,TGTGCCAGCCGTAGGCGGGAGGCCTCCTACGAGCAGTACTTC,CASRRREASYEQYF
TRBV29-1,-,TRBJ1-4,-,TGCAGCGCAGTAAGGGGAGGCGGTGAAAAACTGTTTTTT,CSAVRGGGEKLFF
TRBV6-5,-,TRBJ1-4,TRBD1,TGTGCCAGCCTCGGACAGGTCGGTGAAAAACTGTTTTTT,CASLGQVGEKLFF
TRBV19,-,TRBJ1-2,-,TGTGCCAGTAGTATCACCGGGGCTGTCAGGAGCTATGGCTACACCTTC,CASSITGAVRSYGYTF
TRBV19,-,TRBJ1-2,TRBD1,TGTGCCAGTAACGGGGCAGGGGGCGCCTATGGCTACACCTTC,CASNGAGGAYGYTF
TRBV3-1/TRBV3-2,few,TRBJ1-2,TRBD1,TGTGCCAGCAGCCAGGGACAGGGGGGCTATGGCTACACCTTC,CASSQGQGGYGYTF
TRBV28,-,TRBJ2-7,TRBD2,TGTGCCAGCAGTTTATCGGGAGGAGCCTACGAGCAGTACTTC,CASSLSGGAYEQYF
TRBV7-2,once,TRBJ2-3,-,TGTGCCAGCGGGGGGACAGATACGCAGTATTTT,CASGGTDTQYF
TRBV30,-,TRBJ1-5,TRBD1,TGTGCCTGGAGTGGGACAGGATACAATCAGCCCCAGCATTTT,CAWSGTGYNQPQHF
TRBV29-1,-,TRBJ2-3,TRBD2,TGCAGCGTTGACGGGGGGGTCAGCGATACGCAGTATTTT,CSVDGGVSDTQYF
TRBV27,-,TRBJ1-2,-,TGTGCCAGCAGTCCCGAGGTGAGTCGGAACTATGGCTACACCTTC,CASSPEVSRNYGYTF
TRBV4-1,-,TRBJ1-5,TRBD1,TGCGCCAGCAGCCCGGGGACCGGGACAGGGACTCAGCCCCAGCATTTT,CASSPGTGTGTQPQHF
TRBV7-8,-,TRBJ1-5,-,TGTGCCAGCAGCTTAGAAGGGTATCAGCCCCAGCATTTT,CASSLEGYQPQHF
TRBV18,-,TRBJ1-2,TRBD1,TGTGCCAGCTCACTGGACAGGGGACATGGCTACACCTTC,CASSLDRGHGYTF
TRBV19,-,TRBJ2-3,-,TGTGCCAGTAGTATGCAGGGTACAGATACGCAGTATTTT,CASSMQGTDTQYF